A selection of T cell receptor beta chains follows, all from one sample in a study of identifying expanded T cells in peripheral blood. Sequenced by immunoSEQ multiplex PCR; TCRdb stores in-frame clones only, minus some. The sample includes around 100,000 clones, approximately 89% of them seen just once. The sample taken for sequencing was blood. The receptors come from a person aged 18 to 69 in good health. The CDR3 runs from the conserved cysteine through the conserved F or W. The D gene is left open where the match is weak. Where a row states a size, it is once, few, many or the class of an expanded clone; other rows omit it.

abundance	v_gene	d_gene	j_gene	CDR3aa	CDR3nt
.	TRBV5-1	.	TRBJ1-2	CASSSDGIYGYTF	TGCGCCAGCAGTTCGGACGGGATCTATGGCTACACCTTC
once	TRBV6-1	TRBD2	TRBJ2-5	CASSLAAQETQYF	TGTGCCAGCTCACTAGCGGCCCAAGAGACCCAGTACTTC
.	TRBV5-5	TRBD1	TRBJ2-3	CASSLVGGRTDTQYF	TGTGCCAGCAGCTTGGTAGGGGGCCGCACAGATACGCAGTATTTT
.	TRBV11-3	.	TRBJ2-3	CASSFTGMKGTDTQYF	TGTGCCAGCAGCTTTACAGGGATGAAGGGGACAGATACGCAGTATTTT
.	TRBV5-1	TRBD1	TRBJ1-1	CASVGQGARDTEAFF	TGCGCCAGCGTGGGACAGGGGGCGCGGGACACTGAAGCTTTCTTT
once	TRBV5-1	TRBD1	TRBJ2-1	CASSPGSTGRVNEQFF	TGCGCCAGCAGCCCGGGGTCGACAGGGCGGGTCAATGAGCAGTTCTTC
.	TRBV5-1	.	TRBJ2-1	CASSIRQLSYNEQFF	TGCGCCAGCAGCATAAGACAGCTCTCCTACAATGAGCAGTTCTTC
.	TRBV2	.	TRBJ1-2	CASILAGEGNYGYTF	TGTGCCAGCATCCTAGCGGGGGAGGGGAACTATGGCTACACCTTC
.	TRBV5-6	TRBD1	TRBJ1-1	CASSWTGRDTEAFF	TGTGCCAGCAGCTGGACAGGCCGTGACACTGAAGCTTTCTTT
once	TRBV7-3	TRBD1	TRBJ1-1	CASGGGEGTEAFF	TGTGCCAGCGGAGGGGGCGAGGGCACTGAAGCTTTCTTT
.	TRBV5-1	TRBD1	TRBJ1-3	CASSPGGSSGNTIYF	TGCGCCAGCAGCCCAGGGGGAAGCTCTGGAAACACCATATATTTT
.	TRBV2	TRBD1	TRBJ1-1	CASNPDRVKNTEAFF	TGTGCCAGCAACCCGGACAGGGTGAAGAACACTGAAGCTTTCTTT
.	TRBV30	.	TRBJ2-7	CAWSRGGGFSSYEQYF	TGTGCCTGGAGTAGGGGCGGGGGCTTTAGCTCCTACGAGCAGTACTTC
.	TRBV18	TRBD1	TRBJ2-5	CASSPRPGTGASETQYF	TGTGCCAGCTCACCAAGACCAGGGACAGGGGCGTCGGAGACCCAGTACTTC
.	TRBV11-2	TRBD2	TRBJ2-7	CASSTLAGRYEQYF	TGTGCCAGCAGTACACTAGCGGGACGATACGAGCAGTACTTC
.	TRBV30	TRBD1	TRBJ1-1	CAWSAGTGNTEAFF	TGTGCCTGGAGTGCAGGGACAGGTAACACTGAAGCTTTCTTT
.	TRBV10-3	.	TRBJ2-1	CAISEFFRYVGYNEQFF	TGTGCCATCAGCGAATTTTTCCGGTATGTGGGGTACAATGAGCAGTTCTTC
.	TRBV18	TRBD1	TRBJ1-3	CASSPYPTGSPGNTIYF	TGTGCCAGCTCACCGTACCCGACAGGGTCCCCCGGAAACACCATATATTTT
.	TRBV2	.	TRBJ2-1	CASLGQIQYNEQFF	TGTGCCAGCCTTGGACAGATCCAGTACAATGAGCAGTTCTTC
.	TRBV5-5	TRBD2	TRBJ2-1	CASSSAGFTYNEQFF	TGTGCCAGCAGCTCAGCGGGATTCACCTACAATGAGCAGTTCTTC
.	TRBV10-1	.	TRBJ2-3	CASSEDSVWTDTQYF	TGCGCCAGCAGTGAGGATAGCGTCTGGACAGATACGCAGTATTTT
.	TRBV5-1	TRBD2	TRBJ2-5	CASSPGLAGGLETQYF	TGCGCCAGCAGCCCCGGACTAGCGGGGGGGCTTGAGACCCAGTACTTC
.	TRBV19	.	TRBJ1-5	CASSIPSWRDNQPQHF	TGTGCCAGTAGTATTCCTTCCTGGAGGGACAATCAGCCCCAGCATTTT
.	TRBV6-1	.	TRBJ2-3	CASSSEASWSDTQYF	TGTGCCAGCAGTTCAGAGGCTAGCTGGTCCGATACGCAGTATTTT
.	TRBV5-1	.	TRBJ1-3	CASSLDSPGDSGNTIYF	TGCGCCAGCAGCCTGGACAGCCCTGGTGACTCTGGAAACACCATATATTTT
.	TRBV19	TRBD1	TRBJ2-2	CATSGQGVTGELFF	TGTGCCACCTCAGGACAGGGGGTCACCGGGGAGCTGTTTTTT
.	TRBV5-8	.	TRBJ2-5	CASSLGYFLGIPQETQYF	TGTGCCAGCAGCTTGGGCTACTTCCTCGGGATCCCCCAAGAGACCCAGTACTTC
few	TRBV6-1	TRBD1	TRBJ1-6	CASSDGTGDNSPLHF	TGTGCCAGCAGTGATGGGACAGGCGATAATTCACCCCTCCACTTT
.	TRBV6-5	.	TRBJ2-3	CASSYFLASTDTQYF	TGTGCCAGCAGTTACTTTCTAGCTAGCACAGATACGCAGTATTTT
.	TRBV5-1	.	TRBJ1-5	CASSLDPGNQPQHF	TGCGCCAGCAGCTTGGACCCAGGGAATCAGCCCCAGCATTTT
once	TRBV29-1	.	TRBJ2-3	CSVDWGTDTQYF	TGCAGCGTTGATTGGGGGACAGATACGCAGTATTTT
.	TRBV11-3	.	TRBJ1-1	CASSLSSASNGVFF	TGTGCCAGCAGCTTATCCTCGGCTTCCAACGGAGTTTTCTTT
.	TRBV9	.	TRBJ1-3	CASSETTGIGNTIYF	TGTGCCAGCAGCGAAACTACAGGGATCGGAAACACCATATATTTT
.	TRBV6-6	.	TRBJ2-5	CASRAWGGLETQYF	TGTGCCAGCAGGGCCTGGGGAGGCCTAGAGACCCAGTACTTC
.	TRBV5-1	.	TRBJ1-1	CASSLGENTEAFF	TGCGCCAGCAGCTTGGGGGAGAACACTGAAGCTTTCTTT
.	TRBV5-4	.	TRBJ2-1	CASSSRNGEYNEQFF	TGTGCCAGCAGCTCACGTAATGGAGAGTACAATGAGCAGTTCTTC
.	TRBV6-1	.	TRBJ1-5	CASNKDQGSNQPQHF	TGTGCCAGCAATAAAGACCAGGGGAGCAATCAGCCCCAGCATTTT
.	TRBV29-1	TRBD1	TRBJ2-2	CSVGGGRQAITGELFF	TGCAGCGTTGGAGGGGGCAGACAGGCCATCACCGGGGAGCTGTTTTTT
.	TRBV30	.	TRBJ1-1	CAWASNTEAFF	TGTGCCTGGGCAAGCAACACTGAAGCTTTCTTT
.	TRBV19	.	TRBJ2-1	CAVDLAYNEQFF	TGTGCCGTGGACTTAGCCTACAATGAGCAGTTCTTC
.	TRBV4-3	.	TRBJ2-5	CASSQVQGNQETQYF	TGCGCCAGCAGCCAAGTACAGGGAAACCAAGAGACCCAGTACTTC
.	TRBV19	.	TRBJ1-1	CASNTVPDGTEAFF	TGTGCCAGTAATACCGTCCCCGATGGGACTGAAGCTTTCTTT
once	TRBV1	.	TRBJ1-2	CTSSQEPAGHYGYTF	TGCACCAGCAGCCAAGAGCCCGCGGGGCACTATGGCTACACCTTC